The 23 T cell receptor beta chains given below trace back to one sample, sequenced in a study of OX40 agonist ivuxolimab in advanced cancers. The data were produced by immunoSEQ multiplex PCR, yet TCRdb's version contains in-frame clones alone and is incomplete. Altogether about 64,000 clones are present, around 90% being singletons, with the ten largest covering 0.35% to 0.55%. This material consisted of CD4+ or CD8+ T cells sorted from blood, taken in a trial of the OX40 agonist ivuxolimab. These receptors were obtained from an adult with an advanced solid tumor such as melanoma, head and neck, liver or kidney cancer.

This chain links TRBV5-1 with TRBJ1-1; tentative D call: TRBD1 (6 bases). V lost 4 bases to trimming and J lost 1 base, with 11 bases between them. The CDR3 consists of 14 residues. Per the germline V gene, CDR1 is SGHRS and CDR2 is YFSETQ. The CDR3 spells CASSMGTPNTEAFF. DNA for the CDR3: TGCGCCAGCAGCATGGGGACACCGAACACTGAAGCTTTCTTT.

The CDR3 DNA reads TGTGCCAGCAGTTTCAGTCGGCTGAACACTGAAGCTTTCTTT. Protein product: CASSFSRLNTEAFF. The rearrangement joins TRBV6-5 to TRBJ1-1; D remains ambiguous. The germline gives CDR1 MNHEY, CDR2 SVGAGI. CDR3 length equals 14 residues. The germline V and J ends were trimmed by 4 bases and 0 bases, with 9 bases remaining between them.

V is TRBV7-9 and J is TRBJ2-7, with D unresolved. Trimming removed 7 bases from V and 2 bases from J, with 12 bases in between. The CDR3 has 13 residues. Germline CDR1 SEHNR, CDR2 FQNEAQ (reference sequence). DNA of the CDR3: TGTGCCAGCACCTCTTCCGGACCCTACGAGCAGTACTTC. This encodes CASTSSGPYEQYF.

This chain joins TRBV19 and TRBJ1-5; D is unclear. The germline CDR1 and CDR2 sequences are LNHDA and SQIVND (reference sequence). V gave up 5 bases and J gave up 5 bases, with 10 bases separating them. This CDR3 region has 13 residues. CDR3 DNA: TGTGCCAGTAGTGGTCCGGAATATCAGCCCCAGCATTTT. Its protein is CASSGPEYQPQHF.

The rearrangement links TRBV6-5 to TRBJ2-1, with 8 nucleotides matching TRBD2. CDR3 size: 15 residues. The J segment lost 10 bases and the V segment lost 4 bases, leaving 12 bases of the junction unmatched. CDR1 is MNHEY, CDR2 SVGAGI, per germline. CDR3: CASSFNREGRGEQFF. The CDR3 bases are TGTGCCAGCAGTTTCAACCGGGAGGGCCGAGGAGAGCAGTTCTTC.

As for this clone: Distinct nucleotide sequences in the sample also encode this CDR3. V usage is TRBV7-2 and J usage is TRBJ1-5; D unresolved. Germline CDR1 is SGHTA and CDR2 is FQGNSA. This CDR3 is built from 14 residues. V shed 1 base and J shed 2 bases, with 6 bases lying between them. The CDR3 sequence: CASSLGQGNQPQHF. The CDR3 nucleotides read TGTGCCAGCAGCTTAGGGCAGGGCAATCAGCCCCAGCATTTT. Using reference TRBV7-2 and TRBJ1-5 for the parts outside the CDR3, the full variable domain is GAGVSQSPSNKVTEKGKDVELRCDPISGHTALYWYRQSLGQGLEFLIYFQGNSAPDKSGLPSDRFSAERTGGSVSTLTIQRTQQEDSAVYLCASSLGQGNQPQHFGDGTRLSIL.

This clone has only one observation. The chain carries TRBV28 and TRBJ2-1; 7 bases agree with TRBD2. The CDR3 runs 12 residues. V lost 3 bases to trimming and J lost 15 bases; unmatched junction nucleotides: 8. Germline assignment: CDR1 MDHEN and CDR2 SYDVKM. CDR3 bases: TGTGCCAGCAGTTTTCAGGGACTACGACGGTTCTTC. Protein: CASSFQGLRRFF.

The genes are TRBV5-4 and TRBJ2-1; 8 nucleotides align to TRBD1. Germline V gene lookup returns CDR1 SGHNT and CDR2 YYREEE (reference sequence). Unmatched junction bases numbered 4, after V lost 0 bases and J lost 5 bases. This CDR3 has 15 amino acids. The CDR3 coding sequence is TGTGCCAGCAGCTTGGCCGGGACAGGCCACAATGAGCAGTTCTTC. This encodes CASSLAGTGHNEQFF.

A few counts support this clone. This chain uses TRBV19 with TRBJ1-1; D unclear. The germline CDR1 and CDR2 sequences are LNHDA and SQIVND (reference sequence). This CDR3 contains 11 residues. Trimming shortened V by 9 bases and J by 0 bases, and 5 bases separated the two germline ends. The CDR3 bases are TGTGCCAGCAGACTGAACACTGAAGCTTTCTTT. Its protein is CASRLNTEAFF.

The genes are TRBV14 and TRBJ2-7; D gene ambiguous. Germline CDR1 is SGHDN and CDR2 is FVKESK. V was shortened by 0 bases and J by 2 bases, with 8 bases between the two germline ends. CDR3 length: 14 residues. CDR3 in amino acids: CASSQEDRTYEQYF. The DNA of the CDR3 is TGTGCCAGCAGCCAAGAAGATAGGACCTACGAGCAGTACTTC.

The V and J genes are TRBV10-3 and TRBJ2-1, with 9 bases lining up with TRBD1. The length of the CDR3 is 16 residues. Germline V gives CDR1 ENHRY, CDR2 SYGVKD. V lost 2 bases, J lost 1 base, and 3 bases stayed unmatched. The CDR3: CAISEGTGPSYNEQFF. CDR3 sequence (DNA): TGTGCCATCAGTGAGGGGACAGGGCCGTCCTACAATGAGCAGTTCTTC.

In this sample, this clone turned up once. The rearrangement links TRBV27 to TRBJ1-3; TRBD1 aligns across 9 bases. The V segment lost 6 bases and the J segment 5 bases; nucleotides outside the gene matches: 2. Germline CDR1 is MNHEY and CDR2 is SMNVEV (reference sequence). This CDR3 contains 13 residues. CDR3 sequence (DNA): TGTGCCAGCAGGGGGACAGGGAGAAACACCATATATTTT. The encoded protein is CASRGTGRNTIYF.

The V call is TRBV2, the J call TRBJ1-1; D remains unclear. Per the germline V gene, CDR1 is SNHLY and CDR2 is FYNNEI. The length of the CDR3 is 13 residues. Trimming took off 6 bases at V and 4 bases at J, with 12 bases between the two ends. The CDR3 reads CASRPRPGTEAFF. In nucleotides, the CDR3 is TGTGCCAGCAGACCAAGACCTGGCACTGAAGCTTTCTTT.

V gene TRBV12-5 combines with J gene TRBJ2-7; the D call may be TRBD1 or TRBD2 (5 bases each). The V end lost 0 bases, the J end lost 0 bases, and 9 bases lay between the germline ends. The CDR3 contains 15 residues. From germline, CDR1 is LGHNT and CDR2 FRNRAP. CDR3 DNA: TGTGCTAGTGGTTTGGTACGAGGGGTCTCCTACGAGCAGTACTTC. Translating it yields CASGLVRGVSYEQYF.

In nucleotides, the CDR3 is TGTGCCAGTAGTGCCCCCGGGTCCCGCACCGGGGAGCTGTTTTTT. This codes for CASSAPGSRTGELFF. J is TRBJ2-2 and V is TRBV19; D not resolved. The CDR3 is 15 amino acids. Germline-derived CDR1 and CDR2 are LNHDA and SQIVND (reference sequence). V was clipped by 5 bases and J by 4 bases, with 14 bases between them.

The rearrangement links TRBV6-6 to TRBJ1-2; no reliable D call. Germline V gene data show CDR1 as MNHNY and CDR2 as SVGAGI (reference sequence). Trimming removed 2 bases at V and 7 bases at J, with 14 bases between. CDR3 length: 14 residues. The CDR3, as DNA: TGTGCCAGCAGTTACGTAGCGGGTTCTGGTGGCTACACCTTC. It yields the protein CASSYVAGSGGYTF.

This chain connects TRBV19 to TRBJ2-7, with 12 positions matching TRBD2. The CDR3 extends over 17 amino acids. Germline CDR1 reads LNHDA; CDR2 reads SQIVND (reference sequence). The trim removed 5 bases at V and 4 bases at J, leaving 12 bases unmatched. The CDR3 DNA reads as TGTGCCAGTAGTGGACCGGGACTAGCGGGTCGGTCGTACGAGCAGTACTTC. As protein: CASSGPGLAGRSYEQYF.

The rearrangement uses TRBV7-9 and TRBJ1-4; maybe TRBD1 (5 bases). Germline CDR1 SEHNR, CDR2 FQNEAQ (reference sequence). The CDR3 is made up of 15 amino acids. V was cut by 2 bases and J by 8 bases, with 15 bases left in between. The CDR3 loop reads CASSLSPRGGEKLFF. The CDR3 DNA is TGTGCCAGCAGCTTATCGCCTAGGGGAGGGGAAAAACTGTTTTTT.

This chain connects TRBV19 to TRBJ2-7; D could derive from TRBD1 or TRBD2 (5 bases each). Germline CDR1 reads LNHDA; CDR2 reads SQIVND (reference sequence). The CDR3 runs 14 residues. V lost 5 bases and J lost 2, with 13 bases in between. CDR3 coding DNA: TGTGCCAGTAGTCCCCGGGGCTCGGCCTACGAGCAGTACTTC. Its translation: CASSPRGSAYEQYF.

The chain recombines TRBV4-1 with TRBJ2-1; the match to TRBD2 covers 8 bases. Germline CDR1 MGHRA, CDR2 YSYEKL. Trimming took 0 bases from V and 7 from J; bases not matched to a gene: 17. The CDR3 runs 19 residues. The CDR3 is CASSQEGSGMAGGMNEQFF. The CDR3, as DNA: TGCGCCAGCAGCCAAGAGGGGTCAGGGATGGCGGGAGGTATGAATGAGCAGTTCTTC.

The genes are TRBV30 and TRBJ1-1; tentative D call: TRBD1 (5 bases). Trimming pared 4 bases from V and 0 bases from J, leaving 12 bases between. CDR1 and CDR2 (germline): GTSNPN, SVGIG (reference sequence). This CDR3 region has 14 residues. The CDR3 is CAWTWDSLNTEAFF. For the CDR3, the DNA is TGTGCCTGGACCTGGGACTCCTTGAACACTGAAGCTTTCTTT. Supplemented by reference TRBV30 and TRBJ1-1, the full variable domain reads SQTIHQWPATLVQPVGSPLSLECTVEGTSNPNLYWYRQAAGRGLQLLFYSVGIGQISSEVPQNLSASRPQDRQFILSSKKLLLSDSGFYLCAWTWDSLNTEAFFGQGTRLTVV.

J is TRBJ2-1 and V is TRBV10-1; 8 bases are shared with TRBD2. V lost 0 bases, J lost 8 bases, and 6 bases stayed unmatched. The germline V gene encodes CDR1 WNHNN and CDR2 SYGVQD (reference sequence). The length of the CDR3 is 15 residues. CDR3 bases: TGCGCCAGCAGTGAGTCGATGGGACTAGAGTATGAGCAGTTCTTC. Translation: CASSESMGLEYEQFF.

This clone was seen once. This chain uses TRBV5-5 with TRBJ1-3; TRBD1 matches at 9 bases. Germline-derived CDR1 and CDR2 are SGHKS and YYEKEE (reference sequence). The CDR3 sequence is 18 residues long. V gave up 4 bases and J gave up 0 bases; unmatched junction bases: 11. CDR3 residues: CASSPLPPGQGSGNTIYF. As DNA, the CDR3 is TGTGCCAGCAGCCCACTCCCCCCGGGACAGGGCTCTGGAAACACCATATATTTT.